These 6 T cell receptor beta chains were sequenced from one sample in a study of graft-versus-host responses after intestinal transplantation. Only in-frame clones appear in the TCRdb table, and some are missing; sequencing was by immunoSEQ multiplex PCR. The sample yields around 5,900 clones, roughly 30% seen once. Source: alloreactive CD4+ T cells from a mixed lymphocyte reaction culture, taken before transplantation. Documented subset: CFSE-low proliferating T cells sorted from approximately six-day pre-transplant mixed lymphocyte reaction (GvH or HvG direction). These receptors were collected from a human patient who was an organ donor for intestinal transplantation.

The table lists this clone with a few counts. The CDR3 sequence: CATSRAGTRGDEQYF. CDR3 DNA: TGTGCCACCAGCAGAGCCGGGACTAGAGGCGACGAGCAGTACTTC. The chain couples TRBV15 to TRBJ2-7; 8 bases match TRBD2. This CDR3 contains 15 residues. The V gene's germline CDR1 is LNHNV and CDR2 YYDKDF (reference sequence). V trimming: 1 base; J trimming: 5 bases; junction bases outside the gene matches: 7.

This clone was observed once. The V and J genes are TRBV19 and TRBJ1-2; the D gene is possibly TRBD1 (5 bases). This CDR3 contains 17 residues. V lost 5 bases and J 4 bases, leaving 23 bases between the germline ends. Germline V gene data show CDR1 as LNHDA and CDR2 as SQIVND (reference sequence). The CDR3 loop is CASSVAGANRKTYGYTF. The CDR3 bases are TGTGCCAGTAGTGTTGCTGGGGCAAATCGAAAGACCTATGGCTACACCTTC.

This clone is labeled medium-sized (0.01 to 0.1%). The chain couples TRBV19 to TRBJ2-2, with TRBD2 identical over 8 bases. V gave up 1 base and J gave up 4 bases; unmatched junction bases: 5. CDR3 length: 16 residues. Germline CDR1 and CDR2: LNHDA and SQIVND (reference sequence). The CDR3 bases are TGTGCCAGTAGTATAGCGGGAGGGCGAGTCACCGGGGAGCTGTTTTTT. Translation: CASSIAGGRVTGELFF.

This clone turned up a few times. The chain combines TRBV30 with TRBJ1-2, with 7 positions matching TRBD1. With 5 bases clipped from V and 7 bases from J, the junction kept 10 bases outside the gene matches. The CDR3 extends over 13 amino acids. Germline V lookup: CDR1 GTSNPN, CDR2 SVGIG (reference sequence). CDR3 sequence: CAWDQTGRGGYTF. CDR3 DNA sequence: TGTGCCTGGGATCAGACAGGGCGGGGTGGCTACACCTTC.

The chain combines TRBV4-3 with TRBJ2-7, with 9 bases fitting TRBD1. CDR1 and CDR2 from the germline V gene are LGHNA and YSLEER. The CDR3 has 15 amino acids. After removal of 3 bases from V and 4 bases from J, the junction contained 7 bases not matched to a gene. CDR3 protein: CASSHRTGAEYEQYF. The CDR3, as DNA: TGCGCCAGCAGCCACCGGACAGGGGCGGAATACGAGCAGTACTTC.

Sample share makes this clone large. The chain couples TRBV4-2 to TRBJ2-1, with 12 bases lining up with TRBD2. Trimming took 6 bases from V and 2 from J; bases not matched to a gene: 2. The CDR3 consists of 15 residues. In germline, CDR1 is LGHNA, CDR2 YNFKEQ. This CDR3 is CASRPSGRAYNEQFF. In DNA form, the CDR3 reads TGTGCCAGCAGACCTAGCGGGAGGGCCTACAATGAGCAGTTCTTC.